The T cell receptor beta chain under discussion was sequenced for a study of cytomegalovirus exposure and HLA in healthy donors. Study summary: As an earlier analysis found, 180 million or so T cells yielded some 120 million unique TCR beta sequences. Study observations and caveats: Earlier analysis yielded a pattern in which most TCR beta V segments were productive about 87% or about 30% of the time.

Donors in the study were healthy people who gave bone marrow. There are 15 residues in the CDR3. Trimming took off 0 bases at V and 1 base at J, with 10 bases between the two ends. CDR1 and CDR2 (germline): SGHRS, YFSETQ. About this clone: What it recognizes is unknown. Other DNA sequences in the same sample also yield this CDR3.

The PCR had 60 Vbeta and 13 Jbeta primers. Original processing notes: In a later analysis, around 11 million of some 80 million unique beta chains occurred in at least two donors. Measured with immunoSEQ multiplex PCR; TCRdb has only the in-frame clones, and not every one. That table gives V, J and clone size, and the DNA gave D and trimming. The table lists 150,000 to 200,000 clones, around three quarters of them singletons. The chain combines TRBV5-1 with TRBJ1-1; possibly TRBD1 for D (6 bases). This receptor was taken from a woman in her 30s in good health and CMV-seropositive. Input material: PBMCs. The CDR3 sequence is CASSLDQGQNTEAFF. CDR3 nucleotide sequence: TGCGCCAGCAGCTTGGATCAGGGGCAGAACACTGAAGCTTTCTTT.